This is a list of T cell receptor beta chains from one sample in a study of CD8 T cells in Susac syndrome. Using its own MiXCR run on the immunoSEQ multiplex PCR reads, TCRdb lists one record per CDR3 protein. There are 150,000 to 200,000 distinct CDR3 sequences in the sample; around 94% occur only once, and over 0.12% lies in the top ten. Sequenced input: CD4+ T cells from PBMCs. All receptors come from a human donor in good health. The CDR3 runs from the conserved cysteine through the conserved F or W. Each record gives: J gene, V gene, D gene, clone size, CDR3 DNA, CDR3 protein. The D gene is left open where the match is weak. The size of a clone is reported for some rows only, either as once, few or many, or as a class for expanded clones.

>TRBJ1-1|TRBV30|NA|NA
TGTGCCTGGGGAAGAGGAATCAACACTGAAGCTTTCTTT
CAWGRGINTEAFF
>TRBJ1-1|TRBV9|NA|NA
TGTGCCAGCAGCGTAGGCGTGATCACTGAAGCTTTCTTT
CASSVGVITEAFF
>TRBJ1-1|TRBV20-1|NA|NA
TGCAGTGCCTCCGGCGCAGGGCCCGGGCGAGCTGAAGCTTTCTTT
CSASGAGPGRAEAFF
>TRBJ2-1|TRBV4-3|NA|once
TGCGCCAGCAGCCAAGATCCGGTCACCTACAATGAGCAGTTCTTC
CASSQDPVTYNEQFF
>TRBJ2-7|TRBV20-1|TRBD2|NA
TGCAGTGCTGAATTTAGCGGGGGGGCCCACGAGCAGTACTTC
CSAEFSGGAHEQYF
>TRBJ2-7|TRBV12-3/TRBV12-4|TRBD1|NA
TGTGCCAGCAGTTTACTGCCAGGGGGCTACGAGCAGTACTTC
CASSLLPGGYEQYF
>TRBJ1-1|TRBV2|NA|NA
TGTGCCAGCAGTGTGAACAGGATGAACACTGAAGCTTTCTTT
CASSVNRMNTEAFF
>TRBJ2-7|TRBV23-1|TRBD2|NA
TGCGCCAGCCTGTGTTCGGCCGCACGGGGGGGCGACGAGCAGTACTTC
CASLCSAARGGDEQYF
>TRBJ2-5|TRBV3-1|NA|NA
TGTGCCAGCAGCCAACTATCCCCCAGGGGGACCCAGTACTTC
CASSQLSPRGTQYF
>TRBJ1-2|TRBV29-1|NA|NA
TGCAGCGGATCGGACAGCGAGGACTATGGCTACACCTTC
CSGSDSEDYGYTF
>TRBJ2-7|TRBV2|NA|NA
TGTGCCAGCAGTTTGTCAGCGGACTCCTACGAGCAGTACTTC
CASSLSADSYEQYF
>TRBJ1-4|TRBV4-3|TRBD1|NA
TGCGCCAGCAGCCTACGGACAGGTCCCACAACTAATGAAAAACTGTTTTTT
CASSLRTGPTTNEKLFF
>TRBJ1-2|TRBV25-1|TRBD1|NA
TGTGCCAGCAGTGAACCCGGGACAGGGAAGGAAGGCTACACCTTC
CASSEPGTGKEGYTF
>TRBJ2-3|TRBV7-2|NA|NA
TGTGCCAGCAGACCGAGAACCACAGATACGCAGTATTTT
CASRPRTTDTQYF
>TRBJ2-1|TRBV5-4|NA|NA
TGTGCCAGCAGCTTCGGAGGGGGCGGGAATGAGCAGTTCTTC
CASSFGGGGNEQFF
>TRBJ2-1|TRBV9|TRBD1|NA
TGTGCCAGCAGCGTGAGGTTCGGGACAGGAAACAATGAGCAGTTCTTC
CASSVRFGTGNNEQFF
>TRBJ2-7|TRBV7-9|NA|once
TGTGCCAGCAGCCCAGAGGGCTCCGGGGACGAGCAGTACTTC
CASSPEGSGDEQYF
>TRBJ2-3|TRBV20-1|NA|NA
TGCAGTGCTAGTTCAACCGGGGTAGATACGCAGTATTTT
CSASSTGVDTQYF
>TRBJ2-1|TRBV4-2|NA|NA
TGTGCCAGCAGCCAAGGTTTCCGGGCTGAGCAGTTCTTC
CASSQGFRAEQFF
>TRBJ2-5|TRBV20-1|TRBD2|once
TGCAGTGCTAGAGATCCCAGCGGGGGGAACCAAGAGACCCAGTACTTC
CSARDPSGGNQETQYF
>TRBJ2-3|TRBV11-3|TRBD1|once
TGTGCCAGCAGCGTGCACAGGGGTACGCAGTATTTT
CASSVHRGTQYF
>TRBJ2-2|TRBV19|NA|NA
TGTGCCAGTAGTATATTGCCGAGGACCGGGGAGCTGTTTTTT
CASSILPRTGELFF
>TRBJ1-3|TRBV29-1|TRBD1|NA
TGCAGCGTTGAGAAGGACAGGGGATCGCGCACCATATATTTT
CSVEKDRGSRTIYF
>TRBJ2-7|TRBV9|TRBD1|NA
TGTGCCAGCAGCCTATACCCGGGACAGGGGGCGGGGGAGCAGTACTTC
CASSLYPGQGAGEQYF
>TRBJ2-1|TRBV15|NA|NA
TGTGCCACCAGCAGAGATTGGGCGTACAATGAGCAGTTCTTC
CATSRDWAYNEQFF
>TRBJ1-4|TRBV23-1|TRBD1|NA
TGCGCCAGCAGTCAGTGGACAGGGTCCCCGAATGAAAAACTGTTTTTT
CASSQWTGSPNEKLFF
>TRBJ2-1|TRBV20-1|NA|NA
TGCAGTGCTAGAGATGTTGGCAATGAGCAGTTCTTC
CSARDVGNEQFF
>TRBJ2-1|TRBV4-3|NA|once
TGCGCCAGCAGCCGCTCCGGGACGGGGACCTACAATGAGCAGTTCTTC
CASSRSGTGTYNEQFF
>TRBJ2-5|TRBV11-2|NA|NA
TGTGCCAGCAGCCGTAGGGACCCCCAAGAGACCCAGTACTTC
CASSRRDPQETQYF
>TRBJ1-6|TRBV4-3|NA|once
TGCGCCAGCAGCCCCGGCGGTATACTCCAGGATAATTCACCCCTCCACTTT
CASSPGGILQDNSPLHF
>TRBJ1-2|TRBV30|TRBD1|NA
TGTGCCTGGAGTCCTCAATGGGACAGGCCGGGCTACACCTTC
CAWSPQWDRPGYTF
>TRBJ2-7|TRBV20-1|NA|NA
TGCAGTGCTCTGGCCCCACAGGTCACCTACGAGCAGTACTTC
CSALAPQVTYEQYF
>TRBJ2-3|TRBV6-2/TRBV6-3|TRBD2|NA
TGTGCCAGCAGCCCCCACCGACTCGGAGCGGGGGGCACAGATACGCAGTATTTT
CASSPHRLGAGGTDTQYF
>TRBJ2-1|TRBV7-9|NA|NA
TGTGCCAGCAGCTTTAGTGTTGGGGCTGAGCAGTTCTTC
CASSFSVGAEQFF
>TRBJ2-3|TRBV7-8|NA|NA
TGTGCCAGCAGCTACCTAGGGGGGGGAGGGACAGATACGCAGTATTTT
CASSYLGGGGTDTQYF
>TRBJ2-1|TRBV30|NA|NA
TGTGCCTGGAGTGTAAGTCGGTCCAGCTCCTACAATGAGCAGTTCTTC
CAWSVSRSSSYNEQFF
>TRBJ1-3|TRBV29-1|NA|NA
TGCAGCGTGCGCGGGACGGACGGAAACACCATATATTTT
CSVRGTDGNTIYF
>TRBJ2-3|TRBV7-2|TRBD1|few
TGTGCCAGCAGACCGACAGGGGGGAACACAGATACGCAGTATTTT
CASRPTGGNTDTQYF
>TRBJ2-5|TRBV23-1|TRBD1|NA
TGCGCCAGCAGTCAGTTGACAGGGGAAGAGACCCAGTACTTC
CASSQLTGEETQYF
>TRBJ2-1|TRBV9|TRBD2|NA
TGTGCCAGCAGCGCCCGGACTAGTAGGGCCGTCGATGAGCAGTTCTTC
CASSARTSRAVDEQFF
>TRBJ1-2|TRBV29-1|TRBD1|NA
TGCAGCGTTGAAGCCGGGACAGGGCAGGAGGGCTACACCTTC
CSVEAGTGQEGYTF
>TRBJ2-7|TRBV29-1|NA|NA
TGCAGCGCTGCAGGGTGGCAGGGGTCCTACGAGCAGTACTTC
CSAAGWQGSYEQYF
>TRBJ1-5|TRBV27|NA|NA
TGTGCCAGCAGTTTTTCGGGGGTAGGCCAGCCCCAGCATTTT
CASSFSGVGQPQHF
>TRBJ2-1|TRBV14|TRBD1|NA
TGTGCCAGCAGCCAGATGGACAGGGGGTATGAGCAGTTCTTC
CASSQMDRGYEQFF
>TRBJ2-1|TRBV4-3|NA|NA
TGCGCCAGCAGCCAAGATCTGGTGGGGGCCGCCTACAATGAGCAGTTCTTC
CASSQDLVGAAYNEQFF
>TRBJ2-1|TRBV20-1|TRBD1|NA
TGCAGTGCTAGCAAACAGGGGAGTTCGTCCTACAATGAGCAGTTCTTC
CSASKQGSSSYNEQFF
>TRBJ1-6|TRBV7-9|NA|NA
TGTGCCAGCAGCCCCCTGGGGGGCAATAATTCACCCCTCCACTTT
CASSPLGGNNSPLHF
>TRBJ1-6|TRBV6-2/TRBV6-3|NA|NA
TGTGCCAGCAGCATGGGGGGGGCTTCACCCCTCCACTTT
CASSMGGASPLHF
>TRBJ2-7|TRBV27|TRBD2|NA
TGTGCCAGCAGTGATAGGACTAGCGGGGGCGAGCAGTACTTC
CASSDRTSGGEQYF
>TRBJ2-5|TRBV12-3/TRBV12-4|NA|NA
TGTGCCAGCAGCCACCTTCGGGAGACCCAGTACTTC
CASSHLRETQYF
>TRBJ2-1|TRBV18|TRBD2|NA
TGTGCCAGCTCTCAATTAGCGGGGTTCTACAATGAGCAGTTCTTC
CASSQLAGFYNEQFF
>TRBJ1-1|TRBV15|NA|NA
TGTGCCACCAGCAGGGAGGGACGCACTGAAGCTTTCTTT
CATSREGRTEAFF